This is a list of T cell receptor beta chains from one sample in a study of a mutant IDH1 vaccine in newly diagnosed glioma. The method was immunoSEQ multiplex PCR; TCRdb's version includes in-frame clones alone and lacks a portion of them. The sample shows tens of thousands of clones, about 81% of them seen only once. Their recognized antigens are unknown. The input for sequencing was PBMCs, taken from a glioma patient whose treatment included an IDH1 peptide vaccine. The receptors stem from a man aged 40-49 years with glioma. Each CDR3 is given with its conserved first and last residue. D genes are given only for firm matches. Clone size is shown for a subset of rows, as once, few, many or a class of expanded clone.

D,V,J,size,CDR3,DNA
TRBD2,TRBV2,TRBJ2-3,NA,CASSELAGGITDTQYF,TGTGCCAGCAGTGAACTAGCGGGGGGAATCACAGATACGCAGTATTTT
NA,TRBV30,TRBJ1-3,NA,CAWLRDSGNTIYF,TGTGCCTGGTTACGGGACTCTGGAAACACCATATATTTT
TRBD2,TRBV6-5,TRBJ2-7,NA,CASRTLSGGSYEQYF,TGTGCCAGCAGGACTCTAAGCGGGGGTTCCTACGAGCAGTACTTC
NA,TRBV4-3,TRBJ2-7,NA,CASSQAKGYEQYF,TGCGCCAGCAGCCAAGCAAAGGGCTACGAGCAGTACTTC
NA,TRBV4-3,TRBJ2-1,NA,CASSQDGRSYNEQFF,TGCGCCAGCAGCCAAGATGGGCGCTCCTACAATGAGCAGTTCTTC
TRBD2,TRBV4-3,TRBJ2-2,once,CASSYRSFGRRDTGELFF,TGCGCCAGCAGCTACCGATCTTTCGGGAGGAGGGACACCGGGGAGCTGTTTTTT
TRBD1,TRBV28,TRBJ2-7,NA,CASSYDRGDEQYF,TGTGCCAGCAGTTACGACAGGGGGGACGAGCAGTACTTC
NA,TRBV7-2,TRBJ1-1,NA,CASSLNPGTGHTEAFF,TGTGCCAGCAGCTTGAACCCCGGGACGGGACACACTGAAGCTTTCTTT
NA,TRBV19,TRBJ1-1,NA,CASSTRAQAVRTEAFF,TGTGCCAGTAGTACCCGAGCACAGGCGGTTCGGACTGAAGCTTTCTTT
NA,TRBV7-2,TRBJ2-3,NA,CASSRDITDTQYF,TGTGCCAGCAGCCGGGACATCACAGATACGCAGTATTTT
NA,TRBV5-6,TRBJ1-4,NA,CASSLEGAESLFF,TGTGCCAGCAGCTTGGAGGGTGCGGAGAGCCTGTTTTTT
NA,TRBV7-2,TRBJ2-4,NA,CASSFLQGGGNIQYF,TGTGCCAGCAGCTTTTTACAGGGTGGGGGAAACATTCAGTACTTC
TRBD1,TRBV27,TRBJ2-5,NA,CASSLRTGRQETQYF,TGTGCCAGCAGTTTACGGACAGGGAGACAAGAGACCCAGTACTTC
TRBD2,TRBV30,TRBJ2-7,NA,CACGTSGTYEQYF,TGTGCCTGCGGGACTAGCGGCACCTACGAGCAGTACTTC
NA,TRBV7-2,TRBJ2-5,NA,CASSFYGTRRSQETQYF,TGTGCCAGCAGCTTCTATGGGACAAGGAGGTCCCAAGAGACCCAGTACTTC
NA,TRBV27,TRBJ2-4,NA,CASSLFPEGNIQYF,TGTGCCAGCAGTTTATTCCCTGAGGGAAACATTCAGTACTTC
NA,TRBV13,TRBJ2-3,NA,CASSPPVSDTQYF,TGTGCCAGCAGCCCCCCTGTGTCAGATACGCAGTATTTT
TRBD2,TRBV7-2,TRBJ2-3,NA,CASSPRPLAGDIDTQYF,TGTGCCAGCAGCCCAAGACCTCTAGCGGGGGATATAGATACGCAGTATTTT
NA,TRBV4-3,TRBJ2-7,NA,CASSQALGGRNEQYF,TGCGCCAGCAGCCAAGCATTAGGGGGTAGAAACGAGCAGTACTTC
TRBD1,TRBV7-6,TRBJ2-7,NA,CASSPRGQGASGLAYEQYF,TGTGCCAGCAGTCCCCGGGGACAGGGGGCGTCTGGACTAGCCTACGAGCAGTACTTC
TRBD1,TRBV7-9,TRBJ2-6,few,CASSFQQGAGANVLTF,TGTGCCAGCAGCTTCCAACAGGGGGCTGGGGCCAACGTCCTGACTTTC
TRBD1,TRBV7-2,TRBJ1-4,NA,CASSLSGQGEKLFF,TGTGCCAGCAGCTTATCGGGACAGGGCGAAAAACTGTTTTTT
NA,TRBV29-1,TRBJ2-1,NA,CSAKGTYYEQFF,TGCAGCGCCAAGGGGACTTATTATGAGCAGTTCTTC
NA,TRBV7-2,TRBJ2-7,NA,CASSPLRRYEQYF,TGTGCCAGCAGCCCCCTTCGGCGTTACGAGCAGTACTTC
NA,TRBV25-1,TRBJ2-2,NA,CASSGSRSGRTGELFF,TGTGCCAGCAGTGGTAGTAGAAGCGGGCGGACCGGGGAGCTGTTTTTT
NA,TRBV7-2,TRBJ2-3,NA,CASSLDGRITSTDTQYF,TGTGCCAGCAGCTTAGACGGGCGGATCACTAGCACAGATACGCAGTATTTT
TRBD2,TRBV9,TRBJ2-1,once,CASSEGGSGVYNEQFF,TGTGCCAGCAGCGAGGGAGGAAGCGGGGTCTACAATGAGCAGTTCTTC
NA,TRBV5-1,TRBJ1-5,NA,CASSLVDGPRGQPQHF,TGCGCCAGCAGCTTGGTTGACGGACCTAGAGGTCAGCCCCAGCATTTT
NA,TRBV19,TRBJ2-5,NA,CASSLGQSYQETQYF,TGTGCCAGTAGTCTGGGACAATCGTACCAAGAGACCCAGTACTTC
NA,TRBV7-9,TRBJ2-2,NA,CASSPAPAHTGELFF,TGTGCCAGCAGCCCCGCTCCGGCCCACACCGGGGAGCTGTTTTTT
NA,TRBV6-6,TRBJ1-5,NA,CASSYQQGPNQPQHF,TGTGCCAGCAGTTACCAACAGGGCCCCAATCAGCCCCAGCATTTT
TRBD2,TRBV4-3,TRBJ2-1,NA,CASSQEWVAGLYNEQFF,TGCGCCAGCAGCCAAGAGTGGGTAGCGGGATTGTACAATGAGCAGTTCTTC
TRBD2,TRBV7-8,TRBJ2-5,once,CASSPGLAGGQQETQYF,TGTGCCAGCAGCCCGGGACTAGCGGGAGGTCAACAAGAGACCCAGTACTTC
NA,TRBV10-3,TRBJ2-2,NA,CAIRQESFGELFF,TGTGCCATCAGGCAAGAGAGTTTCGGGGAGCTGTTTTTT
NA,TRBV4-2,TRBJ2-4,NA,CASSQGDGGDIQYF,TGTGCCAGCAGCCAAGGGGACGGGGGTGACATTCAGTACTTC
NA,TRBV5-5,TRBJ1-5,NA,CASSLEAGVQPQHF,TGTGCCAGCAGCTTGGAGGCAGGGGTTCAGCCCCAGCATTTT
TRBD2,TRBV7-2,TRBJ2-1,NA,CASGPWTSGSYNEQFF,TGTGCCAGCGGCCCATGGACTAGCGGTTCCTACAATGAGCAGTTCTTC
NA,TRBV7-3,TRBJ1-1,few,CASSFVRVRESTEAFF,TGTGCCAGCAGCTTCGTCCGGGTCAGGGAGTCCACTGAAGCTTTCTTT
NA,TRBV5-6,TRBJ2-7,few,CASSLVQGHEQYF,TGTGCCAGCAGCTTGGTACAGGGCCACGAGCAGTACTTC
NA,TRBV7-2,TRBJ1-6,NA,CASSSQTQYNSPLHF,TGTGCCAGCAGCTCGCAGACACAATATAATTCACCCCTCCACTTT
NA,TRBV10-3,TRBJ1-1,NA,CAISDSREAFF,TGTGCCATCAGTGACAGCCGTGAAGCTTTCTTT
NA,TRBV9,TRBJ1-1,medium-sized,CASSVGSLGNTEAFF,TGTGCCAGCAGCGTAGGGTCCCTCGGGAACACTGAAGCTTTCTTT
NA,TRBV30,TRBJ1-6,many,CAWNSNSPLHF,TGTGCCTGGAACAGTAATTCACCCCTCCACTTT
NA,TRBV9,TRBJ1-5,few,CASSVAGSNQPQHF,TGTGCCAGCAGCGTAGCGGGTTCTAATCAGCCCCAGCATTTT
NA,TRBV7-2,TRBJ2-7,NA,CASSLRTADTYEQYF,TGTGCCAGCAGCTTAAGAACAGCCGACACCTACGAGCAGTACTTC
NA,TRBV5-6,TRBJ1-1,NA,CASSRDMNTEAFF,TGTGCCAGCAGTCGGGACATGAACACTGAAGCTTTCTTT
NA,TRBV28,TRBJ2-7,NA,CASSSPGLKEQYF,TGTGCCAGCTCGAGCCCGGGGTTGAAAGAGCAGTACTTC
TRBD2,TRBV5-4,TRBJ2-3,NA,CASSSMTSGSGDTQYF,TGTGCCAGCAGCTCGATGACTAGCGGGAGCGGTGATACGCAGTATTTT
NA,TRBV19,TRBJ2-2,few,CASGAGGDTGELFF,TGTGCCAGCGGAGCTGGGGGAGACACCGGGGAGCTGTTTTTT
TRBD2,TRBV9,TRBJ2-1,NA,CASSVEASGYNEQFF,TGTGCCAGCAGCGTAGAGGCTAGCGGATACAATGAGCAGTTCTTC
NA,TRBV7-2,TRBJ2-2,NA,CASSLSFNTGELFF,TGTGCCAGCAGCTTATCCTTCAACACCGGGGAGCTGTTTTTT
NA,TRBV2,TRBJ2-4,NA,CASSEQVAGANIQYF,TGTGCCAGCAGTGAACAGGTCGCGGGGGCCAACATTCAGTACTTC
TRBD2,TRBV6-1,TRBJ2-2,NA,CASSEGGSGRGGELFF,TGTGCCAGCAGTGAAGGGGGCAGCGGGAGAGGCGGGGAGCTGTTTTTT
NA,TRBV4-3,TRBJ2-3,NA,CASSQEPGVGTDTQYF,TGCGCCAGCAGCCAAGAGCCCGGGGTCGGAACAGATACGCAGTATTTT
NA,TRBV5-1,TRBJ1-1,NA,CASSSSEKATMAEAFF,TGCGCCAGCAGCTCCTCGGAAAAGGCAACTATGGCTGAAGCTTTCTTT
NA,TRBV7-3,TRBJ2-3,once,CASSTGAQSTDTQYF,TGTGCCAGCAGCACAGGTGCACAATCCACAGATACGCAGTATTTT
NA,TRBV27,TRBJ1-5,NA,CASSLVGAENTPQHF,TGTGCCAGCAGTTTAGTAGGGGCCGAGAACACGCCCCAGCATTTT